The 29 T cell receptor beta chains in this list originate from one sample, sequenced in a study of blood T cell repertoires in COVID-19. The table came from immunoSEQ multiplex PCR; TCRdb's copy has only in-frame clones and leaves some out. The sample has 190,000 or so clones, about 86% seen once. Input material: peripheral blood. These receptors all come from a man aged 60-69 years who had recovered from COVID-19.

This chain links TRBV7-9 with TRBJ2-3, with 10 bases aligning to TRBD2. The CDR3 consists of 13 residues. The germline gives CDR1 SEHNR, CDR2 FQNEAQ (reference sequence). V trimming: 8 bases; J trimming: 1 base; junction bases outside the gene matches: 0. The CDR3 is CASGLAGTDTQYF. As DNA, the CDR3 is TGTGCCAGCGGACTAGCGGGCACAGATACGCAGTATTTT.

This chain links TRBV5-4 with TRBJ2-1; D perhaps matches TRBD2 (6 bases). The CDR3 extends over 11 amino acids. V shed 2 bases and J shed 9 bases, with 6 bases lying between them. In germline, CDR1 is SGHNT, CDR2 YYREEE (reference sequence). The DNA for the CDR3 is TGTGCCAGCAGCTTCGGGGGTGAGCAGTTCTTC. Protein product: CASSFGGEQFF.

This sequence joins TRBV9 and TRBJ2-7; 7 bases are a match to TRBD2. This CDR3 comprises 14 residues. After removal of 4 bases from V and 0 bases from J, the junction contained 4 bases not matched to a gene. Germline V CDR1 and CDR2: SGDLS, YYNGEE. The CDR3 here is CASSRGENSYEQYF. The CDR3 DNA reads TGTGCCAGCAGCCGGGGGGAGAACTCCTACGAGCAGTACTTC.

The chain joins TRBV6-5 to TRBJ2-7; weak D call: TRBD1 (5 bases). Trimming stripped 0 bases from V and 0 bases from J, with 9 bases between. The V gene's germline CDR1 is MNHEY and CDR2 SVGAGI. The CDR3 contains 15 residues. In DNA form, the CDR3 reads TGTGCCAGCAGTTACTCCGCAGGGCTCTCCTACGAGCAGTACTTC. Translating it yields CASSYSAGLSYEQYF.

The chain joins TRBV7-7 to TRBJ2-1, with 9 bases matching TRBD2. The V and J ends lost 1 base and 4 bases, in that order; junction bases with no gene match: 2. The CDR3 runs to 15 residues. From germline, CDR1 is SSHAT and CDR2 FNYEAQ (reference sequence). CDR3 sequence: CASSLDSGRYNEQFF. The CDR3, as DNA: TGTGCCAGCAGCTTAGACAGCGGGAGGTACAATGAGCAGTTCTTC.

V and J are TRBV7-8 and TRBJ1-1; 7 bases are a match to TRBD1. There are 14 residues in the CDR3. The V segment lost 8 bases and the J segment 3 bases; nucleotides outside the gene matches: 9. Germline values: CDR1 SGHVS, CDR2 FQNEAQ. The CDR3 is CASGSTGQYTEAFF. The CDR3 coding sequence is TGTGCCAGCGGATCGACGGGACAGTACACTGAAGCTTTCTTT.

The genes are TRBV28 and TRBJ2-1, with a weak D call TRBD2 (6 bases). Per the germline V gene, CDR1 is MDHEN and CDR2 is SYDVKM. The CDR3 has 14 amino acids. V was pared by 3 bases and J by 6 bases, with 12 bases between. CDR3 sequence: CASSFWREGNEQFF. CDR3 DNA sequence: TGTGCCAGCAGTTTTTGGAGGGAAGGCAATGAGCAGTTCTTC.

V usage is TRBV2 and J usage is TRBJ2-2, with 7 nucleotides matching TRBD2. CDR3 length: 13 residues. Losses at the gene ends were 11 bases for V and 7 bases for J; bases not matched to a gene: 10. Germline CDR1 and CDR2: SNHLY and FYNNEI. The CDR3 DNA sequence: TGTGCCTCCCGGGGGGTACCAGGCGGGGAGCTGTTTTTT. Encoded protein: CASRGVPGGELFF. Supplemented by reference TRBV2 and TRBJ2-2, the full variable domain reads EPEVTQTPSHQVTQMGQEVILRCVPISNHLYFYWYRQILGQKVEFLVSFYNNEISEKSEIFDDQFSVERPDGSNFTLKIRSTKLEDSAMYFCASRGVPGGELFFGEGSRLTVL.

The gene calls are TRBV9 and TRBJ2-2; perhaps TRBD2 as D (6 bases). This CDR3 has 15 residues. V was trimmed by 0 bases and J by 3 bases, leaving 9 bases between them. The germline V gene encodes CDR1 SGDLS and CDR2 YYNGEE. The CDR3 is CASSVAGVHTGELFF. In DNA form, the CDR3 reads TGTGCCAGCAGCGTAGCGGGGGTTCACACCGGGGAGCTGTTTTTT.

The chain couples TRBV7-2 to TRBJ1-1; the D is unclear. The V gene's germline CDR1 is SGHTA and CDR2 FQGNSA. This CDR3 is 11 amino acids long. Trimming stripped 2 bases from V and 9 bases from J, with 7 bases between. CDR3 in DNA: TGTGCCAGCAGCTTACGAGGGAAAGCTTTCTTT. Encoded protein: CASSLRGKAFF.

The chain uses TRBV19 and TRBJ1-2, with TRBD1 matching over 8 bases. With 3 bases clipped from V and 5 bases from J, the junction kept 5 bases outside the gene matches. The germline V gene has CDR1 LNHDA and CDR2 SQIVND (reference sequence). The CDR3 has 14 amino acids. CDR3 bases: TGTGCCAGTAGTATTAGGGGACAGGAATATGGCTACACCTTC. It specifies CASSIRGQEYGYTF.

The chain carries TRBV6-5 and TRBJ2-7; TRBD1 matches 7 bases. Germline loops: CDR1 MNHEY, CDR2 SVGAGI. The CDR3 sequence is 11 residues long. In DNA, the CDR3 is TGTGCTACGGACAGGAGATACGAGCAGTACTTC. Translated: CATDRRYEQYF.

The V call is TRBV5-1, the J call TRBJ1-5, with D possibly being TRBD1 (6 bases). Germline CDR1 and CDR2: SGHRS and YFSETQ. The CDR3 is 15 residues long. Deletions cut 0 bases from V and 6 bases from J, with 13 bases between. The CDR3 nucleotides are TGCGCCAGCAGCTTGGGGGCAGGGGAGGGTCAGCCCCAGCATTTT. This sequence encodes CASSLGAGEGQPQHF.

This clone is judged large (0.1 to 1%). This chain connects TRBV19 to TRBJ2-3; D call uncertain. CDR1 is LNHDA and CDR2 is SQIVND in the germline V gene (reference sequence). This CDR3 has 10 residues. V was cut by 11 bases and J by 5 bases, with 8 bases left in between. The CDR3 here is CAAEGDTQYF. The CDR3 nucleotides are TGTGCCGCGGAAGGAGATACGCAGTATTTT.

This clone appeared a single time. Other DNA sequences of this sample code for an identical CDR3. This chain links TRBV3-1 (or the pseudogene TRBV3-2) with TRBJ1-5, with 9 bases that match TRBD1. V gave up 4 bases and J gave up 4 bases; unmatched junction bases: 2. This CDR3 has 14 amino acids. Germline loops: CDR1 LGHDT, CDR2 YNNKEL (reference sequence). Written as DNA, the CDR3 is TGTGCCAGCAGCCTGGGACAGGGTAATCAGCCCCAGCATTTT. Residues: CASSLGQGNQPQHF.

V gene TRBV19 combines with J gene TRBJ1-2; TRBD1 aligns across 8 bases. CDR1 and CDR2 from the germline V gene are LNHDA and SQIVND (reference sequence). The CDR3 is 14 amino acids. Germline trimming cut 5 bases from V and 6 bases from J; bases unmatched to any gene: 8. CDR3 in amino acids: CASSFVQGADGYTF. In DNA, the CDR3 is TGTGCCAGTAGTTTCGTCCAGGGGGCGGATGGCTACACCTTC.

This clone was seen once. The V and J genes are TRBV2 and TRBJ2-5; the D gene is possibly TRBD1 (6 bases). This CDR3 is built from 13 residues. Trimming pared 6 bases from V and 5 bases from J, leaving 13 bases between. Germline CDR1 and CDR2: SNHLY and FYNNEI. The CDR3 DNA follows: TGTGCCAGCAGGGCACAGGGTGAGGAGACCCAGTACTTC. Its protein is CASRAQGEETQYF. Variable domain in full (rest from reference TRBV2 and TRBJ2-5): EPEVTQTPSHQVTQMGQEVILRCVPISNHLYFYWYRQILGQKVEFLVSFYNNEISEKSEIFDDQFSVERPDGSNFTLKIRSTKLEDSAMYFCASRAQGEETQYFGPGTRLLVL.

This chain joins TRBV30 and TRBJ1-1; D is possibly TRBD1 (6 bases). V was trimmed by 2 bases and J by 8 bases, leaving 15 bases between them. The germline V gene encodes CDR1 GTSNPN and CDR2 SVGIG (reference sequence). The CDR3 runs to 13 residues. Here the CDR3 reads CAWSLGGGAEAFF. As DNA, the CDR3 is TGTGCCTGGAGTCTGGGAGGGGGGGCAGAAGCTTTCTTT.

CDR3 bases: TGTGCCAGCAGCTCCCGGGAAACCTACGAGCAGTACTTC. Its protein is CASSSRETYEQYF. J is TRBJ2-7 and V is TRBV11-3, with a possible D match to TRBD2 (5 bases). This CDR3 region has 13 residues. Looked up from germline, CDR1 is SGHNT and CDR2 is YENEEA. The V and J ends lost 4 bases and 2 bases respectively, with 9 bases between them.

Only a few counts were recorded for this clone. The rearrangement links TRBV5-1 to TRBJ1-4, with D unresolved. This CDR3 is 14 amino acids long. The ends were cut back, 2 bases at V and 5 bases at J, with 10 bases in the middle. Germline assignment: CDR1 SGHRS and CDR2 YFSETQ. CDR3 residues: CASSFREANEKLFF. CDR3 sequence (DNA): TGCGCCAGCAGCTTCCGTGAGGCAAATGAAAAACTGTTTTTT.

The genes are TRBV12-3 or TRBV12-4 and TRBJ2-1; the D is unclear. Trimming cost V 5 bases and J 7 bases, with 12 bases left between them. The CDR3 is 13 amino acids. The DNA for the CDR3 is TGTGCCAGCAGTGACTCTAATACAAATGAGCAGTTCTTC. It yields the protein CASSDSNTNEQFF.

To note about this clone: The same CDR3 also results from other DNA sequences found in this sample. Here the CDR3 DNA reads TGTGCCAGCAGCGTAGTAGGGGGCGACTATGGCTACACCTTC. It encodes CASSVVGGDYGYTF. The J gene is TRBJ1-2, the V gene TRBV9, with 7 bases lining up with TRBD1. CDR1 is SGDLS, CDR2 YYNGEE, per germline. With V trimmed by 0 bases and J by 3 bases, 2 bases remained unmatched. CDR3 size: 14 residues.

The gene calls are TRBV29-1 and TRBJ1-3; D is undetermined. Looked up from germline, CDR1 is SQVTM and CDR2 is ANQGSEA. V lost 7 bases and J 4 bases, leaving 14 bases between the germline ends. CDR3 length: 13 amino acids. The CDR3 protein is CSGRGWSGNTIYF. The CDR3 DNA sequence: TGCAGCGGCCGGGGATGGTCCGGAAACACCATATATTTT.

The chain employs TRBV23-1 and TRBJ2-1; 13 nucleotides match TRBD2. TRBV23-1 is an ORF; its function is uncertain. This CDR3 region has 16 residues. Trimming removed 4 bases from V and 5 bases from J; junction bases left unmatched: 5. The CDR3: CASSPTSGRPDNEQFF. Written as DNA, the CDR3 is TGCGCCAGCAGTCCGACTAGCGGGAGGCCAGACAATGAGCAGTTCTTC.

This clone was picked up a small number of times. CDR3 protein: CASSQDSRTGSYEQFF. In DNA form, the CDR3 reads TGCGCCAGCAGCCAAGACTCAAGGACAGGGTCTTATGAGCAGTTCTTC. V gene TRBV4-3 combines with J gene TRBJ2-1; 8 bases match TRBD1. There are 16 residues in the CDR3. Germline-derived CDR1 and CDR2 are LGHNA and YSLEER. Unmatched junction bases numbered 9, after V lost 0 bases and J lost 8 bases.

This clone was seen once. V is TRBV6-5 and J is TRBJ1-2; D may be TRBD1 (6 bases). CDR3 length: 14 amino acids. Trimming removed 3 bases from V and 2 bases from J, with 10 bases in between. The germline V gene has CDR1 MNHEY and CDR2 SVGAGI. The CDR3 region has the DNA TGTGCCAGCAGTTATCGGGGGGGCAACTATGGCTACACCTTC. It is translated as CASSYRGGNYGYTF.

J is TRBJ1-2 and V is TRBV7-2, with D possibly being TRBD1 (5 bases). Trimming took 5 bases from V and 4 from J, leaving 23 bases between them. Germline loops: CDR1 SGHTA, CDR2 FQGNSA. The CDR3 totals 17 residues. The CDR3 region has the DNA TGTGCCAGCAGCCCAAGCACTCTTAGGGGAGGCGTCTATGGCTACACCTTC. Translating it yields CASSPSTLRGGVYGYTF.

Written as DNA, the CDR3 is TGTGCCAGTAGTCGACAGGGTTCATCCTACGAGCAGTACTTC. Its protein product is CASSRQGSSYEQYF. The chain combines TRBV19 with TRBJ2-7, with 7 bases that match TRBD1. CDR3 size: 14 residues. Trimming removed 5 bases from V and 1 base from J; junction bases left unmatched: 5. Germline V gene sequence: CDR1 LNHDA, CDR2 SQIVND (reference sequence).

The chain has TRBV18 and TRBJ2-7; TRBD1 matches 10 bases. Trimming cost V 5 bases and J 3 bases; bases outside gene matches: 4. CDR3 length: 14 residues. CDR1 and CDR2 from the germline V gene are KGHSH and LQKENI. This chain's CDR3 is CASSLRTGGYEQYF. CDR3 in DNA: TGTGCCAGCTCATTACGGACAGGGGGCTACGAGCAGTACTTC.